This T cell receptor beta chain emerged from a study of neurological immune-mediated disorders. This clonotype was recorded only once. V trimming: 2 bases; J trimming: 4 bases; junction bases outside the gene matches: 5. Germline lookup yields CDR1 ENHRY and CDR2 SYGVKD. The CDR3 runs 14 residues. Using its own MiXCR run on the 5' RACE reads, TCRdb lists one record per CDR3 protein. The sample contains approximately 40,000 distinct CDR3 sequences, around a fifth of which appear only once. The time point here: technical triplicate 3. The sample comprised PBMCs. The sequence was obtained from a man in his 60s with HTLV-1-associated myelopathy (HAM/TSP). J is TRBJ2-7 and V is TRBV10-3; TRBD2 agrees at 7 bases. CDR3 amino acids: CAISEGGGRYEQYF. The DNA for the CDR3 is TGTGCCATCAGTGAGGGGGGAGGGCGGTACGAGCAGTACTTC.